This is a list of T cell receptor beta chains from one sample in a study of blood T cell repertoires in COVID-19. Assay used: immunoSEQ multiplex PCR; TCRdb lists only in-frame clones, some missing. The sample includes about 97,000 clones, about nine tenths of them seen just once. Sequencing used peripheral blood. These receptor sequences come from a woman aged 45-65 years with COVID-19, enrolled during active disease. CDR3s include the opening cysteine and the closing phenylalanine or tryptophan. The D gene is left open where the match is weak. Not all rows give a size; the values are once, few, many and, for expanded clones, a class.

once | NA | TRBJ2-2 | TRBV19 | CASSRRRTTNTGELFF | TGTGCCAGTAGTCGAAGGCGGACTACGAACACCGGGGAGCTGTTTTTT
NA | NA | TRBJ2-6 | TRBV5-1 | CASREGLSSGANVLTF | TGCGCCAGCAGGGAGGGCCTAAGCTCTGGGGCCAACGTCCTGACTTTC
NA | TRBD1 | TRBJ1-1 | TRBV28 | CARLQGKTEAFF | TGTGCCAGGTTACAGGGGAAAACTGAAGCTTTCTTT
NA | NA | TRBJ1-2 | TRBV19 | CASSTGGPQRGYTF | TGTGCCAGTAGTACGGGAGGGCCTCAGAGAGGCTACACCTTC
once | NA | TRBJ1-1 | TRBV10-3 | CAISDPAVGGPEAFF | TGTGCCATCAGTGATCCCGCGGTCGGGGGTCCTGAAGCTTTCTTT
NA | TRBD1 | TRBJ2-1 | TRBV7-8 | CASVKGQGASYNEQFF | TGTGCCAGCGTCAAGGGACAGGGGGCTTCCTACAATGAGCAGTTCTTC
NA | NA | TRBJ1-4 | TRBV5-1 | CASSPYPGARNEKLFF | TGCGCCAGCAGCCCCTACCCAGGGGCCCGTAATGAAAAACTGTTTTTT
few | TRBD2 | TRBJ2-5 | TRBV7-2 | CASSLQRGGRETQYF | TGTGCCAGCAGCTTACAGCGGGGGGGCCGAGAGACCCAGTACTTC
NA | TRBD1 | TRBJ1-5 | TRBV5-1 | CASSRTGLQPQHF | TGCGCCAGCAGCCGGACAGGGCTGCAGCCCCAGCATTTT
NA | NA | TRBJ1-2 | TRBV25-1 | CASSGSGGEDYGYTF | TGTGCCAGCAGTGGCTCCGGGGGAGAGGACTATGGCTACACCTTC
NA | TRBD1 | TRBJ1-5 | TRBV11-3 | CASSLAGGDRAYSNQPQHF | TGTGCCAGCAGCTTAGCGGGGGGGGACAGAGCATATAGCAATCAGCCCCAGCATTTT
NA | NA | TRBJ2-7 | TRBV12-3/TRBV12-4 | CASSFRGYEQYF | TGTGCCAGCAGTTTCCGGGGCTACGAGCAGTACTTC
NA | TRBD1 | TRBJ1-1 | TRBV4-1 | CASSLTGSEAFF | TGCGCCAGCAGCCTGACAGGGAGTGAAGCTTTCTTT
NA | NA | TRBJ1-2 | TRBV4-1 | CASSQAGSGVDYGYTF | TGCGCCAGCAGCCAAGCCGGCTCAGGGGTAGACTATGGCTACACCTTC
NA | TRBD2 | TRBJ2-1 | TRBV7-2 | CASSWTSGGNEQFF | TGTGCCAGCAGCTGGACTAGCGGGGGAAATGAGCAGTTCTTC
NA | NA | TRBJ2-4 | TRBV5-8 | CASRYLTGTLAKNIQYF | TGTGCCAGCAGGTATCTGACTGGAACCCTAGCCAAAAACATTCAGTACTTC
NA | TRBD1 | TRBJ1-5 | TRBV30 | CAWAPGQGNQPQHF | TGTGCCTGGGCTCCGGGACAGGGCAATCAGCCCCAGCATTTT
NA | TRBD1 | TRBJ2-7 | TRBV11-3 | CASSSRRGQGSYEQYF | TGTGCCAGCAGCTCGAGGAGGGGACAGGGCTCCTACGAGCAGTACTTC
NA | NA | TRBJ2-3 | TRBV5-1 | CASSLLPGVDTQYF | TGCGCCAGCAGCTTGCTTCCAGGGGTTGATACGCAGTATTTT
NA | TRBD2 | TRBJ2-3 | TRBV5-1 | CASSWSLAGGRGTDTQYF | TGCGCCAGCAGCTGGTCCCTAGCGGGGGGGCGAGGAACAGATACGCAGTATTTT
NA | TRBD1 | TRBJ1-2 | TRBV5-5 | CASSLGGAATGGSGYTF | TGTGCCAGCAGCTTGGGAGGGGCCGCGACAGGGGGAAGTGGCTACACCTTC
once | TRBD1 | TRBJ1-5 | TRBV5-6 | CASSSGTDNQPQHF | TGTGCCAGCAGCTCTGGGACAGACAATCAGCCCCAGCATTTT
once | NA | TRBJ1-2 | TRBV11-3 | CASSLRSYGYTF | TGTGCCAGCAGCTTAAGGAGCTATGGCTACACCTTC
NA | NA | TRBJ2-1 | TRBV9 | CASSVLDGISYNEQFF | TGTGCCAGCAGCGTTTTGGACGGGATCTCCTACAATGAGCAGTTCTTC
few | NA | TRBJ2-2 | TRBV5-4 | CASRGVGELFF | TGTGCCAGCAGAGGAGTCGGGGAGCTGTTTTTT
NA | TRBD1 | TRBJ1-3 | TRBV5-5 | CASSLRPTGSGNTIYF | TGTGCCAGCAGCTTACGACCGACAGGGTCTGGAAACACCATATATTTT
NA | NA | TRBJ2-1 | TRBV19 | CASTPPLLNEQFF | TGTGCCAGCACTCCGCCTCTATTAAATGAGCAGTTCTTC
NA | NA | TRBJ1-1 | TRBV12-3/TRBV12-4 | CASTQGLGTEAFF | TGTGCCAGCACCCAGGGGCTCGGGACTGAAGCTTTCTTT
once | NA | TRBJ1-1 | TRBV7-2 | CASSLRAQFNTEAFF | TGTGCCAGCAGCTTACGTGCACAGTTTAACACTGAAGCTTTCTTT
NA | NA | TRBJ1-5 | TRBV6-2/TRBV6-3 | CASSWDWNQPQHF | TGTGCCAGCAGTTGGGACTGGAATCAGCCCCAGCATTTT
NA | TRBD2 | TRBJ2-1 | TRBV2 | CASSESAGGPNEQFF | TGTGCCAGCAGTGAATCAGCGGGGGGGCCGAATGAGCAGTTCTTC
NA | TRBD1 | TRBJ2-7 | TRBV28 | CATADRASEQYF | TGTGCCACCGCCGACAGGGCGAGCGAGCAGTACTTC
NA | NA | TRBJ2-5 | TRBV29-1 | CSVAGAGETQYF | TGCAGCGTTGCAGGGGCCGGGGAGACCCAGTACTTC
once | TRBD2 | TRBJ2-5 | TRBV3-1/TRBV3-2 | CASSQGVGGGFQETQYF | TGTGCCAGCAGCCAAGGGGTAGGCGGGGGGTTCCAAGAGACCCAGTACTTC
NA | NA | TRBJ1-2 | TRBV27 | CASSRPGVNWDGYTF | TGTGCCAGCAGCCGACCAGGGGTGAATTGGGATGGCTACACCTTC